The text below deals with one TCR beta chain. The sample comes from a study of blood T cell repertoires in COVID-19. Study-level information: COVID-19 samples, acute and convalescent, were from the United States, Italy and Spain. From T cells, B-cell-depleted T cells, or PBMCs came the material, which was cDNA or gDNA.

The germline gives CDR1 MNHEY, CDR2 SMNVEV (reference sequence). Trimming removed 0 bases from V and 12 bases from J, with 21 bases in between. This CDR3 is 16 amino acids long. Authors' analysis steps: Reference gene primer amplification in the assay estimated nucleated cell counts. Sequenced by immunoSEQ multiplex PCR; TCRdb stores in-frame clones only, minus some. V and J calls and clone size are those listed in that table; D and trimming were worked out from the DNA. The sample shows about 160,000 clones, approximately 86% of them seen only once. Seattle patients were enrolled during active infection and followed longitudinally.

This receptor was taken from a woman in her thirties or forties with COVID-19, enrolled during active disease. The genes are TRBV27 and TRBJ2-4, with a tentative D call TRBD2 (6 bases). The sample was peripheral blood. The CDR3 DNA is TGTGCCAGCAGTTTATCTTCCGGGACTTGCCGGGGCAATCAGTACTTC. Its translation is CASSLSSGTCRGNQYF.